This T cell receptor beta chain was captured in a study of blood T cell repertoires in COVID-19. As for the study in general: The samples span acute and convalescent COVID-19 from the United States, Italy and Spain. Sources were T cells, B-cell-depleted T cells, or PBMCs; the material itself was cDNA or gDNA.

Original data processing: Estimated nucleated cell counts came from reference gene primer amplification. Sequencing used immunoSEQ multiplex PCR; TCRdb keeps in-frame clones, though not all of them. V and J calls plus clone size are reproduced from that table; the DNA served to infer D and trimming. The sample contains some 200,000 clones, approximately 82% of which appear only once. The CDR3 length is 15 residues. The V and J ends lost 4 bases and 3 bases, in that order; junction bases with no gene match: 5. CDR1 and CDR2 (germline): SGHNT, YYREEE (reference sequence). The specimen sequenced was peripheral blood. This chain joins TRBV5-4 and TRBJ1-4, with 8 bases fitting TRBD1. The TCR was taken from a human donor with acute or convalescent COVID-19. The donor label of this sample is uncertain. The CDR3 DNA is TGTGCCAGCAGCCTCGGACAGGGCCCTAATGAAAAACTGTTTTTT. Encoded protein: CASSLGQGPNEKLFF.